One sample yielded the 14 T cell receptor beta chains listed below, sequenced in a study of neurological immune-mediated disorders. One entry per CDR3 protein results from TCRdb running MiXCR on the 5' RACE reads. There are roughly 80,000 distinct CDR3 sequences in the sample; 17% occur only once, and just over 15% lies in the top ten. Sample: PBMCs. The receptors derive from a woman in her thirties or forties in good health.

V and J are TRBV7-9 and TRBJ2-7; 8 bases line up with TRBD2. V dropped 4 bases and J dropped 0; count of bases not matched to a gene: 8. The CDR3 totals 16 residues. The germline V gene encodes CDR1 SEHNR and CDR2 FQNEAQ (reference sequence). CDR3 coding DNA: TGTGCCAGCAGCTCCCCGGGTAGCGGGGTCTCCTACGAGCAGTACTTC. Its translation: CASSSPGSGVSYEQYF. Variable domain in full (rest from reference TRBV7-9 and TRBJ2-7): DTGVSQNPRHKITKRGQNVTFRCDPISEHNRLYWYRQTLGQGPEFLTYFQNEAQLEKSRLLSDRFSAERPKGSFSTLEIQRTEQGDSAMYLCASSSPGSGVSYEQYFGPGTRLTVT.

The CDR3 DNA is TGTGCCACCAGCCTAGAGCGGACGAACACCGGGGAGCTGTTTTTT. Translating gives CATSLERTNTGELFF. The gene calls are TRBV15 and TRBJ2-2; D might be TRBD2 (5 bases). The CDR3 covers 15 residues. Trimming cost V 5 bases and J 0 bases, with 10 bases left between them. Germline V gene lookup returns CDR1 LNHNV and CDR2 YYDKDF (reference sequence).

This clonotype was counted at least ten times. J is TRBJ1-4 and V is TRBV2; D may be TRBD1 (5 bases). V gave up 5 bases and J gave up 5 bases, with 9 bases separating them. CDR1 is SNHLY and CDR2 is FYNNEI in the germline V gene. The CDR3 contains 13 residues. The CDR3 loop is CASSRGFNEKLFF. For the CDR3, the DNA is TGTGCCAGCAGTCGGGGGTTCAATGAAAAACTGTTTTTT.

The table lists this clonotype with many counts. The chain couples TRBV6-5 to TRBJ1-1; tentative D call: TRBD1 (5 bases). In germline, CDR1 is MNHEY, CDR2 SVGAGI. The V gene lost 3 bases and the J gene lost 1 base, with 12 bases spanning the gap. The CDR3 contains 15 residues. The CDR3 protein is CASSYTGTRNTEAFF. In DNA form, the CDR3 reads TGTGCCAGCAGTTATACCGGGACGAGGAACACTGAAGCTTTCTTT.

This clonotype was detected ten times or more. The rearrangement joins TRBV6-6 to TRBJ1-4; D is unresolved. CDR1 and CDR2 (germline): MNHNY, SVGAGI (reference sequence). The CDR3 covers 13 residues. Deletions cut 7 bases from V and 6 bases from J, with 12 bases between. CDR3 bases: TGTGCCAGCACCCTAGGGAGATATGAAAAACTGTTTTTT. Translating gives CASTLGRYEKLFF.

The genes are TRBV20-1 and TRBJ2-2; D possibly corresponds to TRBD1 (5 bases). The V end lost 8 bases, the J end lost 2 bases, and 15 bases lay between the germline ends. CDR1 DFQATT and CDR2 SNEGSKA come from the germline V gene (reference sequence). This CDR3 spans 14 amino acids. The CDR3 coding sequence is TGCAGTCTTGAAGACAGCACTAACACCGGGGAGCTGTTTTTT. It codes for CSLEDSTNTGELFF.

At least ten counts were recorded for this clonotype. V is TRBV4-1 and J is TRBJ1-3; D is possibly TRBD1 (5 bases). V was shortened by 3 bases and J by 0 bases, with 18 bases between the two germline ends. Germline assignment: CDR1 MGHRA and CDR2 YSYEKL. This CDR3 region has 18 residues. CDR3 nucleotide sequence: TGCGCCAGCAGCCAGGAAGGACACGCTCTCCTCTCTGGAAACACCATATATTTT. Translated: CASSQEGHALLSGNTIYF.

With respect to this clonotype: A much larger clone sits a single nucleotide away, making a read error possible. Since no conserved phenylalanine or tryptophan closes the CDR3, a read error is the likely cause. The chain is built from TRBV6-1 and TRBJ2-5; D may be TRBD2 (5 bases). Germline CDR1 reads MNHNS; CDR2 reads SASEGT. V shed 6 bases and J shed 5 bases, with 10 bases lying between them. This CDR3 has 12 residues. CDR3 DNA sequence: TGTGCCAGCAGCGATCCGGGGGAGACCCAGTACTGC. Its protein product is CASSDPGETQYC.

This clonotype was counted many times. This sequence joins TRBV10-3 and TRBJ1-1; unclear D gene. Germline CDR1 and CDR2: ENHRY and SYGVKD. The germline V and J ends were trimmed by 0 bases and 6 bases, with 11 bases remaining between them. There are 14 residues in the CDR3. The CDR3: CAISESGGPAEAFF. The CDR3 DNA is TGTGCCATCAGTGAGTCGGGAGGTCCCGCTGAAGCTTTCTTT.

This clonotype was seen only a few times. V is TRBV7-8 and J is TRBJ2-1, with 8 bases aligning to TRBD2. With V trimmed by 2 bases and J by 6 bases, 6 bases remained unmatched. This CDR3 has 15 residues. Germline CDR1 is SGHVS and CDR2 is FQNEAQ. CDR3 residues: CASSLRSSGGNEQFF. The DNA for the CDR3 is TGTGCCAGCAGCTTAAGGTCCAGCGGGGGCAATGAGCAGTTCTTC.

This clonotype was detected a few times. The chain employs TRBV13 and TRBJ1-1; no firm D call. Trimming took 4 bases from V and 11 from J, leaving 14 bases between them. The CDR3 contains 12 residues. The germline V gene encodes CDR1 PRHDT and CDR2 FYEKMQ (reference sequence). CDR3: CASSYQRLGAFF. As DNA, the CDR3 is TGTGCCAGCAGCTACCAACGGCTGGGGGCTTTCTTT.

This clonotype has a count of ten or more. This chain joins TRBV7-8 and TRBJ2-3; 7 positions agree with TRBD1. The CDR3 sequence is 14 residues long. V dropped 4 bases and J dropped 4; count of bases not matched to a gene: 5. Germline V gene data show CDR1 as SGHVS and CDR2 as FQNEAQ. The CDR3 reads CASSSTGSSDTQYF. CDR3 nucleotides: TGTGCCAGCAGCTCGACAGGGTCCTCAGATACGCAGTATTTT.

This clonotype was seen at least ten times. The chain combines TRBV7-9 with TRBJ2-7, with 12 bases matching TRBD1. The trim removed 4 bases at V and 5 bases at J, leaving 6 bases unmatched. The V gene's germline CDR1 is SEHNR and CDR2 FQNEAQ (reference sequence). The CDR3 covers 15 residues. Here the CDR3 DNA reads TGTGCCAGCAGCTCGCCTGGGACAGGGGGCCACGAGCAGTACTTC. Protein product: CASSSPGTGGHEQYF.

In this sample, this clonotype turned up a few times. This chain connects TRBV28 to TRBJ1-2; D not resolved. The germline V and J ends were trimmed by 4 bases and 5 bases, with 17 bases remaining between them. The germline V gene has CDR1 MDHEN and CDR2 SYDVKM. This CDR3 has 15 residues. CDR3 bases: TGTGCCAGCAGTTCCCTGGAAGGGCAAAGATATGGCTACACCTTC. This gives the protein CASSSLEGQRYGYTF.